This TCR beta chain derives from a study of T-cell memory formation after mild COVID-19. Study-level points and caveats: Some clones that responded turned up in pre-infection memory, which suggests that cross-reactive memory joined in. Confirmation was lacking for SARS-CoV-2 specificity of second-wave clones that peaked on day 37. The study found contracting CD4+ clones mainly in CM and EM and contracting CD8+ clones in EMRA.

This clonotype has just a few counts. Its antigen is undetermined. Germline V gives CDR1 SGHDT, CDR2 YYEEEE. Trimming stripped 0 bases from V and 2 bases from J, with 9 bases between. This CDR3 comprises 14 residues. TCRdb reprocessed the 5' RACE reads with MiXCR, giving one entry per CDR3 protein. Of about 160,000 distinct CDR3 sequences listed, less than 40% are singletons. The TCR was taken from an adult woman who had mild COVID-19 (a few samples of this study predate the infection). Cell type and time point are not known. The specimen sequenced was PBMCs or a T cell subset sorted from them (not recorded which). This chain joins TRBV5-6 and TRBJ2-7; D is undetermined. The CDR3 sequence: CASSLVVRPYEQYF. CDR3 bases: TGTGCCAGCAGCTTGGTTGTCAGGCCCTACGAGCAGTACTTC.